This T cell receptor beta chain comes out of a study of beta chain features in type 1 diabetes (dated by TCRdb to between 2017 and 2018). In the study overall: Mean age, gender distribution, total cell number and subset yield were not different between patients and healthy donors. The study compared TCRB repertoires of sorted circulating CD4+ T cell subsets between recently diagnosed type 1 diabetes patients and matched healthy donors. A total of some 100,000,000 sorted cells were examined across all samples, and a strong correlation was observed between cell number per subset and RNA yield. Naive and central memory subsets were obtained from all 30 or so donors, but regulatory and stem cell-like memory subsets were isolated from only 8 patients and roughly eight healthy donors. Overall results and qualifications from the work: Because the HLA sub-analyses included only small numbers of individuals, any influence of HLA type on TCRB rearrangement was left unresolved. Naive, central memory and regulatory TCRB repertoires appeared to be more alike among patients than among healthy donors. Type 1 diabetes patients showed a moderate but significant shortening of TCRB CDR3 length in all four CD4+ subsets. PCR may preferentially amplify shorter templates, but because patient and control samples were amplified and corrected together, any resulting skew would affect both groups equally. Because cDNA rather than genomic DNA was sequenced, highly expressing activated cells could have been over-represented, although no difference in activation and CD3 levels was found between groups. At VDJ recombination sites, patients with type 1 diabetes made fewer insertions and deleted more nucleotides, a pattern implying thymic rearrangement abnormalities.

V and J are truncated by 6 bases and 8 bases respectively, leaving an intervening sequence of 10 bases. The CDR3 spans 12 residues, from the cysteine through the phenylalanine. Solely the CDR3 DNA is kept, with 36 bases framed from the first base. As encoded in the germline V gene, CDR1 is MDHEN while CDR2 is SYDVKM. A note on this clone: This receptor's antigen is unknown. No much larger clonotype is one base removed from it; base qualities were not supplied.

The entire amount of isolated RNA was reverse transcribed using the High Capacity cDNA Reverse Transcription Kit, so the sequenced TCRB transcripts were expressed ones. Deep immunoSEQ sequencing was performed on naive, central memory and regulatory T cell samples, with an average of approximately 4 million total reads per sample. Sorted cells were lysed in RLT buffer, and RNA was extracted using DNase-treated RNeasy Micro or Mini kits according to cell number. To prevent cross-contamination, each cell subset was processed individually, whereas patient and healthy donor samples were processed jointly. TCRB sequences were amplified from cDNA with the immunoSEQ multiplex PCR, producing 87-bp fragments spanning the CDR3 region. Sequencing of the amplicons was done on the Illumina HiSeq platform. As for the authors' bioinformatics: Synthetic template baselines were used to correct PCR bias computationally, reads within Hamming distance 2 were collapsed together, and singletons that could not be merged were discarded. Reads were aligned against IMGT to assign V, D and J genes, CDR3 length and insertions or deletions at six rearrangement sites. Within each subset, clonotype counts were normalized to sorted cell number, and only after that were true diversity and Gini coefficients computed with the tcR R package. The overlap coefficient, calculated on TCRB nucleotide sequences, was used to measure repertoire sharing. Out-of-frame TCRB sequences from naive cells were analyzed to stand in for the pre-selection repertoire. In its TCRdb copy, this immuneACCESS table keeps in-frame sequences only and misses some clones. Where compared with another copy, unresolved V genes explain less than half of these, and the others have no known cause. V, J and clone size are those of that table, while D and trimming were read from the DNA. In this sample the table shows roughly 280,000 clones, about 23% of which occur a single time. The ten largest clones add up to around 0.011% of the sample.

A single peripheral blood draw of roughly 0.11 L on average was collected from each donor into heparinised tubes. A BD FACSAria II and a panel including CD45RO, CCR7, CD25, CD127, CD95 and CD27 were used to sort naive, central memory, regulatory and stem cell-like memory CD4+ T cells. Purity was above 98% for every sorted population. Right away, PBMCs were isolated by Lymphoprep density gradient centrifugation and were stained directly, with no culture step. Samples were stained and sorted in pairs, with one healthy donor and one patient per experiment, so that batch effects were minimized. The rearrangement combines TRBV28 with TRBJ1-4; a weak D assignment points to TRBD1 (5 bases agree). The sequenced sample consisted of naive CD4+ T cells from blood. The intended sense of this specimen's cell subset or site label: true naive CD4+ T cells. This TCR derives from a woman aged 25 to 39 with type 1 diabetes. The nucleotides read TGTGCCAGCAGCCAAAAGGGGGAAAAACTGTTTTTT. It translates as CASSQKGEKLFF.